This T cell receptor (beta chain) stems from a study of shared clonotypes between healthy human individuals. Overall study context: The people who gave samples were a couple of women and three men aged 18 to 49. The plates for each donor numbered three CD4 naive, three CD4 memory, two CD8 naive and one CD8 memory.

Clones were read by immunoSEQ multiplex PCR, and TCRdb kept only the in-frame ones, dropping some. Of some 2,000,000 clones listed, just under 95% are singletons. To note about this clone: Its antigen is not known.

Terminally differentiated effector memory CD45RA+ cells were excluded by CCR7 positive selection of CD45RO-negative cells. The CDR3 is 13 amino acids. The germline V and J ends were trimmed by 4 bases and 6 bases, with 13 bases remaining between them. Germline V gene data show CDR1 as MDHEN and CDR2 as SYDVKM. Overall study findings and caveats: In a few donors, approximately 5% of naive CD4 clonotypes appeared in common.

This sequence was found in a man between 18 and 35 years old in good health. Material: naive CD8+ T cells sorted from blood. V and J are TRBV28 and TRBJ2-7, with no clear D. CDR3 bases: TGTGCCAGCAGTTCCCAAATCAAGGGCGAGCAGTACTTC. Amino acids: CASSSQIKGEQYF.